This T cell receptor (beta chain) comes out of a study of blood T cell repertoires in COVID-19. Study overall: Material from acute and convalescent COVID-19 was sourced from the United States, Italy and Spain. Nucleic acid was either cDNA or gDNA, and it came from T cells, B-cell-depleted T cells, or PBMCs.

Original analysis: Estimated nucleated cell counts came from reference gene primer amplification. The table came from immunoSEQ multiplex PCR; TCRdb's copy has only in-frame clones and leaves some out. V and J calls plus clone size are reproduced from that table; the DNA served to infer D and trimming. Altogether approximately 250,000 clones are present, around 86% being singletons, with the ten largest covering over 4%. The Seattle patients, enrolled during active infection, were followed longitudinally. Germline values: CDR1 SGHNT, CDR2 YENEEA. Trimming cost V 5 bases and J 10 bases, with 15 bases left between them. This CDR3 is 13 amino acids long.

This chain joins TRBV11-3 and TRBJ2-1; perhaps TRBD2 as D (5 bases). The sequenced sample consisted of peripheral blood. The receptor comes from a woman between 55 and 75 years old with COVID-19, enrolled during active disease. CDR3 DNA sequence: TGTGCCAGCAGCGTAGGCCCCGGAGGCGAGCAGTTCTTC. Its translation is CASSVGPGGEQFF. The full variable domain, its missing parts supplied by reference TRBV11-3 and TRBJ2-1, is EAGVVQSPRYKIIEKKQPVAFWCNPISGHNTLYWYLQNLGQGPELLIRYENEEAVDDSQLPKDRFSAERLKGVDSTLKIQPAELGDSAVYLCASSVGPGGEQFFGPGTRLTVL.